This is a list of T cell receptor beta chains from one sample in a study of blood T cell repertoires in COVID-19. Clones were sequenced by immunoSEQ multiplex PCR, and TCRdb holds only the in-frame ones, with some missing. The table has about 250,000 clones, roughly 80% seen once; the top ten hold roughly 9.8%. The sequenced material came from peripheral blood. The receptors were gathered from an older man with acute or convalescent COVID-19. Both conserved end residues are part of each CDR3. The D gene is left open where the match is weak. For some rows the clone size is stated as once, few or many, or as a class when expanded; others skip it.

.,TRBJ2-7,TRBD1,TRBV5-1,CASSLGGQGSYEQYF,TGCGCCAGCAGCCTAGGGGGACAGGGGTCCTACGAGCAGTACTTC
.,TRBJ1-2,.,TRBV24-1,CATSDFSTNYGYTF,TGTGCCACCAGTGATTTTAGTACTAACTATGGCTACACCTTC
.,TRBJ2-6,.,TRBV19,CASTGRGSGANVLTF,TGTGCCAGTACAGGCAGGGGATCTGGGGCCAACGTCCTGACTTTC
.,TRBJ2-6,.,TRBV27,CASSLEQASGANVLTF,TGTGCCAGCAGTTTAGAACAGGCCTCTGGGGCCAACGTCCTGACTTTC
.,TRBJ2-5,TRBD2,TRBV15,CATSRLSTLAITETQYF,TGTGCCACCAGCAGACTATCTACACTAGCGATCACGGAGACCCAGTACTTC
.,TRBJ2-2,TRBD1,TRBV27,CASSTGTGALYTGELFF,TGTGCCAGCAGTACCGGGACAGGGGCTCTGTACACCGGGGAGCTGTTTTTT
.,TRBJ2-1,.,TRBV5-4,CASSLSEPGNEQFF,TGTGCCAGCAGCTTGTCTGAACCCGGCAATGAGCAGTTCTTC
.,TRBJ2-7,TRBD2,TRBV19,CASSISRTSNNEQYF,TGTGCCAGTAGTATATCGCGGACTAGCAATAACGAGCAGTACTTC
few,TRBJ1-1,TRBD1,TRBV6-5,CASSRQGATTEAFF,TGTGCCAGCAGTAGGCAGGGGGCGACCACTGAAGCTTTCTTT
.,TRBJ2-7,TRBD1,TRBV5-6,CASSFLDRASSYEQYF,TGTGCCAGCAGCTTCCTGGACAGGGCCAGCTCCTACGAGCAGTACTTC
.,TRBJ2-5,.,TRBV2,CASSVVEETQYF,TGTGCCAGCAGTGTTGTAGAAGAGACCCAGTACTTC
.,TRBJ2-2,.,TRBV7-2,CASSPRGELFF,TGTGCCAGCAGCCCCAGGGGGGAGCTGTTTTTT
few,TRBJ1-2,.,TRBV19,CASTDPTVSNYGYTF,TGTGCCAGTACCGACCCGACAGTTTCTAACTATGGCTACACCTTC
.,TRBJ1-4,.,TRBV7-9,CASSLVGGVGEKLFF,TGTGCCAGCAGCTTAGTTGGAGGTGTAGGGGAAAAACTGTTTTTT
.,TRBJ2-7,.,TRBV5-6,CASSFRDFLTYEQYF,TGTGCCAGCAGCTTTCGGGACTTTTTGACCTACGAGCAGTACTTC
.,TRBJ2-1,.,TRBV4-1,CASSQSPLSTSHNEQFF,TGCGCCAGCAGCCAATCACCCCTTAGCACGTCGCACAATGAGCAGTTCTTC
.,TRBJ2-3,.,TRBV13,CASSYRNSFSTTDTQYF,TGTGCCAGCAGCTACCGAAACAGTTTCAGTACCACAGATACGCAGTATTTT
few,TRBJ1-4,.,TRBV2,CASSEGGTLGEKLFF,TGTGCCAGCAGTGAAGGGGGGACTCTAGGTGAAAAACTGTTTTTT
.,TRBJ1-6,.,TRBV12-3/TRBV12-4,CASSLGGEPLHF,TGTGCCAGCAGCCTGGGGGGAGAACCCCTCCACTTT
few,TRBJ1-2,TRBD1,TRBV4-1,CASSQPDRPGYTF,TGCGCCAGCAGCCAGCCGGACAGGCCCGGCTACACCTTC
once,TRBJ2-7,TRBD1,TRBV2,CASSPRDRHREEQYF,TGTGCCAGCAGCCCAAGGGACAGGCATAGGGAAGAGCAGTACTTC
.,TRBJ2-3,TRBD2,TRBV9,CASSVGGTSFTDTQYF,TGTGCCAGCAGCGTGGGTGGGACTAGTTTCACAGATACGCAGTATTTT
.,TRBJ2-7,TRBD1,TRBV5-1,CASSTTGQTYEQYF,TGCGCCAGCAGCACAACGGGACAGACCTACGAGCAGTACTTC
.,TRBJ1-1,TRBD1,TRBV10-3,CAISETGQGRGEAFF,TGTGCCATCAGTGAGACTGGACAGGGAAGGGGTGAAGCTTTCTTT
.,TRBJ2-1,.,TRBV13,CASRSGGSYNEQFF,TGTGCCAGCAGGTCAGGGGGGTCCTACAATGAGCAGTTCTTC
.,TRBJ1-1,.,TRBV6-1,CASSDNRYRAGYTEAFF,TGTGCCAGCAGTGACAATCGGTACAGGGCGGGTTACACTGAAGCTTTCTTT
.,TRBJ1-2,TRBD1,TRBV18,CASSPTGTYGYTF,TGTGCCAGCTCACCGACAGGGACCTATGGCTACACCTTC
few,TRBJ2-7,TRBD1,TRBV18,CASSPLPTPGQGWDEQYF,TGTGCCAGCTCACCCCTTCCAACCCCTGGACAGGGCTGGGACGAGCAGTACTTC
.,TRBJ1-2,TRBD1,TRBV6-6,CASIKTGVIGYTF,TGTGCCAGCATCAAGACAGGGGTTATCGGCTACACCTTC
.,TRBJ1-6,.,TRBV28,CASSLRAGTSRKGSPLHF,TGTGCCAGCAGTTTAAGGGCCGGGACATCCAGAAAGGGTTCACCCCTCCACTTT
.,TRBJ1-1,.,TRBV30,CAWSKQGYTEAFF,TGTGCCTGGAGTAAACAGGGATACACTGAAGCTTTCTTT
.,TRBJ1-1,TRBD1,TRBV7-2,CASSPRGDRVQSEAFF,TGTGCCAGCAGCCCCAGGGGGGACAGGGTGCAGTCTGAAGCTTTCTTT
few,TRBJ2-7,TRBD2,TRBV4-1,CASSPGLAFYEQYF,TGCGCCAGCAGCCCGGGACTAGCGTTCTACGAGCAGTACTTC
.,TRBJ1-6,TRBD1,TRBV5-1,CASSLAGGTSPLHF,TGCGCCAGCAGCTTGGCAGGGGGCACTTCACCCCTCCACTTT
few,TRBJ2-2,.,TRBV5-4,CASSLGGATGELFF,TGTGCCAGCAGCTTGGGGGGAGCCACCGGGGAGCTGTTTTTT
once,TRBJ1-2,.,TRBV11-2,CASSSLTGYGYTF,TGTGCCAGCAGCTCCCTCACAGGTTATGGCTACACCTTC